This TCR beta chain was sequenced for a study of T cell changes during pregnancy in multiple sclerosis. In germline, CDR1 is LNHDA, CDR2 SQIVND (reference sequence). The CDR3 is 14 amino acids. V gave up 5 bases and J gave up 2 bases; unmatched junction bases: 4. Here immunoSEQ multiplex PCR was the method, and the copy in TCRdb shows in-frame clones only, minus some. The sample has about 70,000 clones; approximately 90% are singletons. This clone was recorded only once. This receptor was taken from a female donor in good health, enrolled as a control in a pregnancy study. The sample here was peripheral blood, taken in the second trimester of pregnancy. This rearrangement joins TRBV19 to TRBJ1-1, with 8 bases aligning to TRBD1. Here the CDR3 reads CASSAGQGNTEAFF. DNA of the CDR3: TGTGCCAGTAGTGCCGGACAGGGCAACACTGAAGCTTTCTTT.